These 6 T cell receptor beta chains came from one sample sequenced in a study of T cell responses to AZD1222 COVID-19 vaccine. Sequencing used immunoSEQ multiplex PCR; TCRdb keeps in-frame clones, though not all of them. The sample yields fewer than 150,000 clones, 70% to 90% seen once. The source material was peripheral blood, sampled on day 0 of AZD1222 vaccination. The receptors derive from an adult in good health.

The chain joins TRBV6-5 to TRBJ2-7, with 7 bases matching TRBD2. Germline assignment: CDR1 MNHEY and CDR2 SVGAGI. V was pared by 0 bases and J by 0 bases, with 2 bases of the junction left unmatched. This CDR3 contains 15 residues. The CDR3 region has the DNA TGTGCCAGCAGTTACTCGGCGGGAGCCTCCTACGAGCAGTACTTC. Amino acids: CASSYSAGASYEQYF.

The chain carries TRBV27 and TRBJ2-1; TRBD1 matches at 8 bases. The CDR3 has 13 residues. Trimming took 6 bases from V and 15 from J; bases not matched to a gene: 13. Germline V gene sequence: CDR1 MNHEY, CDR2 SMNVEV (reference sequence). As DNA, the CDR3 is TGTGCCAGCAGGGAGGCAGGGGGCTTGGATCGGTTCTTC. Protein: CASREAGGLDRFF.

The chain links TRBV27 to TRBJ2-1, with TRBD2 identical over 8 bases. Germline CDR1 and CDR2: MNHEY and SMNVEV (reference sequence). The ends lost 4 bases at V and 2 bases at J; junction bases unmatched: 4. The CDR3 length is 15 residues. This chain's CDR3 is CASSSGRGAYNEQFF. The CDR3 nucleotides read TGTGCCAGCAGTTCCGGGCGGGGGGCCTACAATGAGCAGTTCTTC.

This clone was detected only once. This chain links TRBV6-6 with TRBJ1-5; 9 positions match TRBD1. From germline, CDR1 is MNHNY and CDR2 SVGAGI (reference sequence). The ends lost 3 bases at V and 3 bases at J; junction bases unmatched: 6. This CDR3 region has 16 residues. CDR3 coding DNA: TGTGCCAGCAGTTATTCCGACAGGGGGTACAATCAGCCCCAGCATTTT. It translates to CASSYSDRGYNQPQHF.

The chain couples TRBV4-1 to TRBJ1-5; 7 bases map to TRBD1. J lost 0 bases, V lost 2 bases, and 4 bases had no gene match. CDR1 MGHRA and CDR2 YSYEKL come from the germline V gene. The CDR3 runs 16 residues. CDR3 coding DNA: TGCGCCAGCAGCCAACGGACAGGCTATAGCAATCAGCCCCAGCATTTT. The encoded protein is CASSQRTGYSNQPQHF.

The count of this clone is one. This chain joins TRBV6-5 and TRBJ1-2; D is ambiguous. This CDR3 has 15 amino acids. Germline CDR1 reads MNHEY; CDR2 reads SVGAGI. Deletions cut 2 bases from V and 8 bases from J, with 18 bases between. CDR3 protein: CASSYDRTPDGGYTF. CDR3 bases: TGTGCCAGCAGTTACGACCGGACCCCCGACGGGGGCTACACCTTC.